What follows describes a single TCR beta chain. Its antigen is not known. From germline, CDR1 is MNHNY and CDR2 SVGAGI (reference sequence). The CDR3 is made up of 15 amino acids. Trimming cost V 5 bases and J 0 bases; bases outside gene matches: 5. These data belong to a study of a mutant IDH1 vaccine in newly diagnosed glioma. The study's findings and limits: Patients showed vaccine-induced immune responses at a rate of more than 80%.

The repertoire was sequenced with immunoSEQ multiplex PCR; TCRdb's copy has only in-frame clones and lacks some. This sample has roughly 52,000 clones, with around 80% found just once. This sample's time point: week 35, safety follow-up. Doses consisted of 300 ug of mutant IDH1 20-mer peptide each, paired with topical imiquimod. V and J are TRBV6-6 and TRBJ1-2; 8 bases fit TRBD1. This sequence was found in a man aged 40-49 years with glioma. The source was PBMCs, collected from a glioma patient whose treatment included an IDH1 peptide vaccine. The CDR3 protein is CASSPMTGANYGYTF. The CDR3 DNA follows: TGTGCCAGCAGTCCGATGACAGGGGCTAACTATGGCTACACCTTC.